The 13 T cell receptor beta chains presented below share a single source sample, sequenced in a study of shared clonotypes between healthy human individuals. The assay was immunoSEQ multiplex PCR, and TCRdb's table has in-frame clones only and misses some. This sample has 550,000 to 700,000 clones, with roughly 72% found just once. The sample was memory CD4+ T cells sorted from blood. Subset noted: CD45RA-negative fraction. These receptors originate from a woman between 25 and 40 years old in good health.

The CDR3 DNA reads TGTGCCAGCAGTGACGGACTCGCCGTGGAGACCCAGTACTTC. It specifies CASSDGLAVETQYF. The V gene is TRBV2, the J gene TRBJ2-5; D is perhaps TRBD2 (5 bases). There are 14 residues in the CDR3. V lost 3 bases and J 5 bases, leaving 13 bases between the germline ends. The germline gives CDR1 SNHLY, CDR2 FYNNEI.

This clone appeared once. This chain links TRBV27 with TRBJ1-2; 10 bases are shared with TRBD1. The CDR3 runs to 14 residues. The V gene end was trimmed by 7 bases and the J gene end by 7 bases; junction bases not matched to a gene: 9. Germline CDR1 MNHEY, CDR2 SMNVEV (reference sequence). CDR3 DNA: TGTGCCAGCAAAGATCCCGGGACAGGGGTTGGCTACACCTTC. Its translation: CASKDPGTGVGYTF.

This chain joins TRBV7-2 and TRBJ2-5; D is uncertain. This CDR3 has 13 residues. Germline-derived CDR1 and CDR2 are SGHTA and FQGNSA. Trimming took 2 bases from V and 4 from J, leaving 8 bases between them. The CDR3 loop reads CASSLLILETQYF. CDR3 coding DNA: TGTGCCAGCAGCTTACTCATTTTAGAGACCCAGTACTTC.

The chain is built from TRBV7-9 and TRBJ2-2; D call uncertain. V gave up 11 bases and J gave up 4 bases, with 20 bases separating them. Per germline, CDR1 SEHNR and CDR2 FQNEAQ (reference sequence). CDR3 length: 15 residues. CDR3 residues: CAVSRRAVSTGELFF. The CDR3 DNA sequence: TGTGCCGTCTCCCGTCGGGCAGTATCCACCGGGGAGCTGTTTTTT.

The rearrangement joins TRBV28 to TRBJ2-7, with a weak D call TRBD2 (5 bases). Per the germline V gene, CDR1 is MDHEN and CDR2 is SYDVKM. Trimming took 5 bases from V and 7 from J, leaving 18 bases between them. The CDR3 length is 14 residues. DNA for the CDR3: TGTGCCAGCAGTCGAGGAGGCTCCTACGATGAGCAGTACTTC. This codes for CASSRGGSYDEQYF.

The V gene is TRBV6-1, the J gene TRBJ2-7, with D possibly matching TRBD2 (6 bases). The CDR3 sequence is 15 residues long. CDR1 is MNHNS and CDR2 is SASEGT in the germline V gene. Trimming left V 6 bases short and J 2 bases short, with 17 bases between. Here the CDR3 DNA reads TGTGCCAGCAGGACCTCGGGGGTAGCCGCCTACGAGCAGTACTTC. This sequence encodes CASRTSGVAAYEQYF.

This chain connects TRBV28 to TRBJ1-2; unclear D gene. The ends were cut back, 6 bases at V and 8 bases at J, with 31 bases in the middle. Per germline, CDR1 MDHEN and CDR2 SYDVKM. The CDR3 extends over 18 amino acids. The CDR3 sequence is CASSVPHYLRDKAGGYTF. In nucleotides, the CDR3 is TGTGCCAGCAGCGTGCCCCATTACCTCCGGGATAAGGCGGGGGGCTACACCTTC.

This chain connects TRBV6-5 to TRBJ2-7, with D unclear. This CDR3 comprises 11 residues. Germline V lookup: CDR1 MNHEY, CDR2 SVGAGI. The V and J ends lost 6 bases and 7 bases respectively, with 10 bases between them. This CDR3 is CASSEWHEQYF. The CDR3 DNA reads TGTGCCAGCAGCGAGTGGCATGAGCAGTACTTC.

The rearrangement links TRBV1 to TRBJ2-5; the table's D call of TRBD2 was not tested on the DNA. TRBV1 is a known pseudogene. The CDR3 covers 15 residues. The CDR3 reads CTRGLAGFRGETQYF. CDR3 in DNA: TGCACCAGAGGACTAGCGGGGTTTCGTGGGGAGACCCAGTACTTC.

This clone was counted many times. The chain has TRBV10-3 and TRBJ2-1, with 12 positions matching TRBD2. V lost 10 bases and J lost 6; bases outside the gene matches: 7. This CDR3 region has 14 residues. CDR1 is ENHRY, CDR2 SYGVKD, per germline. The CDR3, as DNA: TGTGCCACCGCACTAGCGGGAGGTGGCAATGAGCAGTTCTTC. It yields the protein CATALAGGGNEQFF.

This sequence joins TRBV19 and TRBJ2-7, with no clear D. Germline CDR1 is LNHDA and CDR2 is SQIVND (reference sequence). The CDR3 loop spans 13 amino acids. Deletions cut 5 bases from V and 8 bases from J, with 16 bases between. Here the CDR3 reads CASSGSHAVKQYF. The CDR3 nucleotides are TGTGCCAGTAGTGGGTCCCACGCGGTCAAGCAGTACTTC. Supplemented by reference TRBV19 and TRBJ2-7, the full variable domain reads DGGITQSPKYLFRKEGQNVTLSCEQNLNHDAMYWYRQDPGQGLRLIYYSQIVNDFQKGDIAEGYSVSREKKESFPLTVTSAQKNPTAFYLCASSGSHAVKQYFGPGTRLTVT.

This chain links TRBV5-1 with TRBJ2-6; possibly TRBD1 or TRBD2 for D (7 bases each). The CDR3 runs 17 residues. Germline lookup yields CDR1 SGHRS and CDR2 YFSETQ. The V end was cut by 4 bases, the J end by 4 bases, with 18 bases between. The CDR3 region has the DNA TGCGCCAGCAGCCCCAAACAGGGGAGGGGAGGGGCCAACGTCCTGACTTTC. This sequence encodes CASSPKQGRGGANVLTF.

CDR3 nucleotides: TGCGCCAGCAGCTTGGTCCAGGGATCAGTAAACTATGGCTACACCTTC. The encoded protein is CASSLVQGSVNYGYTF. The chain has TRBV5-1 and TRBJ1-2; tentative D call: TRBD1 (5 bases). Germline assignment: CDR1 SGHRS and CDR2 YFSETQ. V was cut by 0 bases and J by 2 bases, with 14 bases left in between. The CDR3 is 16 amino acids.